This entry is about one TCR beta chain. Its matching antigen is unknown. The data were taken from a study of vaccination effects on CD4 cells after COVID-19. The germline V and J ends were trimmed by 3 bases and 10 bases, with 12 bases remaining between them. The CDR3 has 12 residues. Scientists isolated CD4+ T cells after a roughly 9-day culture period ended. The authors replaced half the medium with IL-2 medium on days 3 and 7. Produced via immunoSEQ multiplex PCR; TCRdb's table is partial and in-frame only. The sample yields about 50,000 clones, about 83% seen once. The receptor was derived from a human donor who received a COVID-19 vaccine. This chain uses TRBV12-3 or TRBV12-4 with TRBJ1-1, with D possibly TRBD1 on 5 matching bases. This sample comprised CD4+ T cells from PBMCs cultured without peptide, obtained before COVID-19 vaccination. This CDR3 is CASSFSGRGAFF. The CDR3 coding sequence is TGTGCCAGCAGTTTTTCGGGGCGCGGAGCTTTCTTT.